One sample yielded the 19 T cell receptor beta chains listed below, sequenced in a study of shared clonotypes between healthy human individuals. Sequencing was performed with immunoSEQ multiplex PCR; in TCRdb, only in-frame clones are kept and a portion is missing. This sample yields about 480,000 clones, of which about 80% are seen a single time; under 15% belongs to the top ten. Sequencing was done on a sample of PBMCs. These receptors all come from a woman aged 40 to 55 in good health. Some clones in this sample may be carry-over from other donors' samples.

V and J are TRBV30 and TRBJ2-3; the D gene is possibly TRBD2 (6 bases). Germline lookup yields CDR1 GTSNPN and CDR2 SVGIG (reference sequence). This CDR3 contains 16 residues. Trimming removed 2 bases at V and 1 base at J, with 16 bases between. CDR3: CAWSPGLPTGTDTQYF. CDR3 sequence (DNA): TGTGCCTGGAGTCCGGGACTTCCGACGGGCACAGATACGCAGTATTTT.

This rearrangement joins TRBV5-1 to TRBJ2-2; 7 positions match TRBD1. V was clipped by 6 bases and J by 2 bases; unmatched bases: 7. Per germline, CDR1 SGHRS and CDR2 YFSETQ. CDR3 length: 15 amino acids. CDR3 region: CASNTGTANTGELFF. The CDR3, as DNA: TGCGCCAGCAACACCGGGACAGCTAACACCGGGGAGCTGTTTTTT.

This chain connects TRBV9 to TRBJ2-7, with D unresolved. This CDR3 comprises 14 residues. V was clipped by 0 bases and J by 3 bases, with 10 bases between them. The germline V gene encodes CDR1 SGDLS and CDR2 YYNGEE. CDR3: CASSVDGRSYEQYF. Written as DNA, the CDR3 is TGTGCCAGCAGCGTAGACGGACGGAGCTACGAGCAGTACTTC.

CDR3 residues: CAWSVNRDYGYTF. The CDR3 DNA reads as TGTGCCTGGAGTGTTAATAGGGACTATGGCTACACCTTC. The V gene is TRBV30, the J gene TRBJ1-2, with D uncertain. CDR3 size: 13 residues. In germline, CDR1 is GTSNPN, CDR2 SVGIG (reference sequence). The V gene lost 0 bases and the J gene lost 3 bases, with 8 bases spanning the gap.

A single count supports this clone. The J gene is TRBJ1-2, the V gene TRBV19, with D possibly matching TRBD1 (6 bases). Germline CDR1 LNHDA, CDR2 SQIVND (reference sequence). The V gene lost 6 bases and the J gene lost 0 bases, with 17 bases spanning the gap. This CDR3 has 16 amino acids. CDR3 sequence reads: CASRNQGTPPNYGYTF. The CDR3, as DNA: TGTGCCAGTAGGAACCAGGGGACACCACCTAACTATGGCTACACCTTC.

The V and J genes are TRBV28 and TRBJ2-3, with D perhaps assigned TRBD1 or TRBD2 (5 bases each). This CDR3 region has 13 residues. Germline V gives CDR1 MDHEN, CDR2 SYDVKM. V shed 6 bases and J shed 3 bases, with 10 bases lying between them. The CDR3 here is CASSPRETDTQYF. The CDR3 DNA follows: TGTGCCAGCAGCCCCAGGGAGACAGATACGCAGTATTTT.

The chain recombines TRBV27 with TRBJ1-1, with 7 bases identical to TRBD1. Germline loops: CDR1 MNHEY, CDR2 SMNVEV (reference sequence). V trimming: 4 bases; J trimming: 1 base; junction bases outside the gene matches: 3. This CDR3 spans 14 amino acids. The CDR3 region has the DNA TGTGCCAGCAGTTCGGACAGGTCGAACACTGAAGCTTTCTTT. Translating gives CASSSDRSNTEAFF.

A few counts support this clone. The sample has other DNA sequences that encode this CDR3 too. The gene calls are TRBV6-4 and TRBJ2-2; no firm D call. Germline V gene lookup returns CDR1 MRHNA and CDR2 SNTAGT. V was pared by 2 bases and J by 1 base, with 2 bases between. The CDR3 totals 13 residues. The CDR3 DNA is TGTGCCAGCAGTGACAGGAACACCGGGGAGCTGTTTTTT. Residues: CASSDRNTGELFF.

In DNA form, the CDR3 reads TGTGCCAGCAGCTCGGGCAACTCTGGAAACACCATATATTTT. It yields the protein CASSSGNSGNTIYF. The chain uses TRBV5-4 and TRBJ1-3; no clear D. Germline CDR1 and CDR2: SGHNT and YYREEE (reference sequence). Trimming shortened V by 3 bases and J by 0 bases, and 7 bases separated the two germline ends. This CDR3 has 14 amino acids.

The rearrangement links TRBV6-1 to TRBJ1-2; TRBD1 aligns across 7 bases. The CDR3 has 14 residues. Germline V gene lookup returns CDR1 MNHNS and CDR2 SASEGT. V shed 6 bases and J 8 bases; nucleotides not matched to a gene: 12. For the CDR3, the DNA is TGTGCCAGCAGGCAGACAGGGAAGGACGGAGGCTACACCTTC. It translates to CASRQTGKDGGYTF.

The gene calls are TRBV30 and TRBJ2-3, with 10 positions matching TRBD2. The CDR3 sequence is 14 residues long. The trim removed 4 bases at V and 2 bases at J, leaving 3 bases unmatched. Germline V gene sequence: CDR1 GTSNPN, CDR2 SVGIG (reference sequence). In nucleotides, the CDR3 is TGTGCCTGGACTAGCGGGAGTATCACAGATACGCAGTATTTT. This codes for CAWTSGSITDTQYF.

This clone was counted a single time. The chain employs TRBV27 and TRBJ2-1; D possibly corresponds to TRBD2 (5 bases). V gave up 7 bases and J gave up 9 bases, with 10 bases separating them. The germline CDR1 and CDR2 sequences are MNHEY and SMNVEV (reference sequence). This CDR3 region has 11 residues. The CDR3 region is CASTTGVEQFF. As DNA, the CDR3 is TGTGCCAGCACCACCGGGGTTGAGCAGTTCTTC.

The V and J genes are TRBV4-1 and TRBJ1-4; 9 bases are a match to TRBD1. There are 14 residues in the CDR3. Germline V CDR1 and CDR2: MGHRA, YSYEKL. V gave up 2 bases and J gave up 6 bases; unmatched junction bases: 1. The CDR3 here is CASSQWTGDEKLFF. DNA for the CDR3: TGCGCCAGCAGCCAATGGACAGGGGATGAAAAACTGTTTTTT.

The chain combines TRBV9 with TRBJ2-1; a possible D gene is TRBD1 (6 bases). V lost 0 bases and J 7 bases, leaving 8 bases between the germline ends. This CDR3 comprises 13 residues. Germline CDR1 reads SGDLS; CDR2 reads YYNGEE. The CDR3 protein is CASSVDRENEQFF. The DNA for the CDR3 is TGTGCCAGCAGCGTAGACAGGGAGAATGAGCAGTTCTTC.

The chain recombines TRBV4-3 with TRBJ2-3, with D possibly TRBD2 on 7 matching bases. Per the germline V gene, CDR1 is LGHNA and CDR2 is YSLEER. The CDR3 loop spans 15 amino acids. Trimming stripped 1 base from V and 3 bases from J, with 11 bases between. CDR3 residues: CASSQVRGGTDTQYF. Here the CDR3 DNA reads TGCGCCAGCAGCCAAGTCAGGGGAGGGACAGATACGCAGTATTTT.

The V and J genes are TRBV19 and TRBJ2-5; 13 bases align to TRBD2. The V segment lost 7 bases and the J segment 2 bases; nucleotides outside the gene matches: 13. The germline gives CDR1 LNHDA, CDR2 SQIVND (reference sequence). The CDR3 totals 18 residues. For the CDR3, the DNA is TGTGCCAGTACCCCGGGGACTAGCGGGACAAGGTCTCAAGAGACCCAGTACTTC. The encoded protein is CASTPGTSGTRSQETQYF.

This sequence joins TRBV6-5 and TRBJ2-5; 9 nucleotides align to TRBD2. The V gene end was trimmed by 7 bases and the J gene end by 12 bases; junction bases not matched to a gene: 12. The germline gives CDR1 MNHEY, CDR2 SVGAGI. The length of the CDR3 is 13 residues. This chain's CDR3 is CASKGAGTSSEYF. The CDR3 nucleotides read TGTGCCAGCAAGGGGGCTGGGACTAGCTCGGAGTACTTC.

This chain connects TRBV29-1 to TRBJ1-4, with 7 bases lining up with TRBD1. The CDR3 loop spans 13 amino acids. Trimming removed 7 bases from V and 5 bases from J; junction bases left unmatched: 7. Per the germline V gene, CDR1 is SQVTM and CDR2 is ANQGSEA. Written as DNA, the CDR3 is TGCAGCGCGATCCGGGACAGCAATGAAAAACTGTTTTTT. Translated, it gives CSAIRDSNEKLFF.

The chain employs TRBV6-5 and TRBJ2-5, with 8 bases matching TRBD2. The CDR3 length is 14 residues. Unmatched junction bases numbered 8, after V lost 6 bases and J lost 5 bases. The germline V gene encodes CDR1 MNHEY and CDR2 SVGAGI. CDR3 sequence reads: CASSPLERGETQYF. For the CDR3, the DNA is TGTGCCAGCAGCCCTCTGGAGCGGGGGGAGACCCAGTACTTC.